The 27 T cell receptor beta chains below all came from one sample that was sequenced in a study of glioma-infiltrating T cells. The iRepertoire nested amplicon-rescue multiplex PCR amplified TCR alpha and beta CDR3s from RNA. One entry per CDR3 protein results from TCRdb running MiXCR on the multiplex PCR reads. Of 100,000 to 150,000 distinct CDR3 sequences in the sample, about 25% were seen once. The specimen was glioma tissue, nonneoplastic brain tissue, or PBMCs (not recorded which). The receptors were sampled from a human donor with low-grade glioma or glioblastoma, undergoing nonglioma brain surgery, or in good health (not recorded which).

Of note for this clonotype: Likely a read error: the CDR3 ends without its conserved phenylalanine or tryptophan. The J gene is TRBJ1-2, the V gene TRBV20-1, with 10 bases lining up with TRBD1. V was clipped by 0 bases and J by 4 bases; unmatched bases: 5. This CDR3 spans 15 amino acids. CDR1 is DFQATT and CDR2 is SNEGSKA in the germline V gene (reference sequence). The CDR3 DNA reads as TGCAGTGCTAGAGACAAGGGACAGGGGAGCTATGGCTACACCCTC. Translated: CSARDKGQGSYGYTL.

This clonotype was seen more than once but under ten times. This rearrangement joins TRBV4-1 to TRBJ2-1; 11 nucleotides agree with TRBD2. This CDR3 is 15 amino acids long. Trimming took 4 bases from V and 7 from J; bases not matched to a gene: 6. Germline V lookup: CDR1 MGHRA, CDR2 YSYEKL. The CDR3 DNA is TGCGCCAGCAGCCGGGTGGGACTAGCGGCTAATGAGCAGTTCTTC. Translating gives CASSRVGLAANEQFF.

Note on this clonotype: A read error is possible here, since a much larger clone lies one base away. The chain carries TRBV20-1 and TRBJ1-4, with TRBD1 as a possible D gene (5 bases). Trimming pared 3 bases from V and 12 bases from J, leaving 17 bases between. The CDR3 covers 13 residues. Germline CDR1 DFQATT, CDR2 SNEGSKA (reference sequence). CDR3 loop: CSARGEPTKELFF. The CDR3 DNA follows: TGCAGTGCTAGGGGGGAACCAACAAAGGAACTGTTTTTT.

To note about this clonotype: It may be a read error: a sequence one base away is much more abundant. This sequence joins TRBV7-2 and TRBJ1-1; weak D call: TRBD1 (5 bases). CDR1 is SGHTA and CDR2 is FQGNSA in the germline V gene. V was trimmed by 4 bases and J by 5 bases, leaving 14 bases between them. This CDR3 is 14 amino acids long. The CDR3 sequence: CASSSRVGVTEAFF. Written as DNA, the CDR3 is TGTGCCAGCAGCTCCCGAGTAGGGGTTACTGAAGCTTTCTTT.

V is TRBV7-4 and J is TRBJ1-6; D ambiguous. Germline V lookup: CDR1 SGHVT, CDR2 SQSDAQ. V was shortened by 1 base and J by 10 bases, with 11 bases between the two germline ends. This CDR3 is built from 14 residues. CDR3 in amino acids: CASSLGGGKSPLHF. For the CDR3, the DNA is TGTGCCAGCAGCTTAGGAGGAGGAAAGTCACCCCTCCACTTT.

The chain recombines TRBV2 with TRBJ1-6; D remains ambiguous. Trimming took 4 bases from V and 6 from J, leaving 4 bases between them. The length of the CDR3 is 12 residues. The germline CDR1 and CDR2 sequences are SNHLY and FYNNEI. The CDR3 region is CASSATNSPLHF. The CDR3 coding sequence is TGTGCCAGCAGTGCGACTAATTCACCCCTCCACTTT.

The chain links TRBV7-3 to TRBJ2-2; TRBD1 matches at 9 bases. The CDR3 totals 13 residues. CDR1 and CDR2 (germline): SGHTA, FQGTGA. The J segment lost 4 bases and the V segment lost 11 bases, leaving 5 bases of the junction unmatched. The CDR3 protein is CASTGGGTGELFF. The DNA of the CDR3 is TGTGCCTCCACAGGGGGCGGCACCGGGGAGCTGTTTTTT.

This clonotype was counted many times. The chain is built from TRBV25-1 and TRBJ1-6, with a possible D match to TRBD1 (6 bases). V was shortened by 8 bases and J by 10 bases, with 15 bases between the two germline ends. The CDR3 spans 13 residues. Germline V CDR1 and CDR2: MGHDK, SYGVNS. Here the CDR3 reads CASLGTSGSPLHF. The CDR3 DNA reads TGTGCCAGCCTCGGGACAAGCGGCTCACCCCTCCACTTT.

This clonotype was observed a handful of times. The chain employs TRBV28 and TRBJ1-5, with D perhaps matching TRBD1 (5 bases). The CDR3 consists of 15 residues. Germline assignment: CDR1 MDHEN and CDR2 SYDVKM. V dropped 3 bases and J dropped 7 bases, with 16 bases sitting between them. The chain's CDR3 is CASSFPTAPGQPQHF. The CDR3 DNA is TGTGCCAGCAGTTTCCCGACAGCCCCAGGACAGCCCCAGCATTTT. The complete variable domain, with remaining parts taken from reference TRBV28 and TRBJ1-5, reads DVKVTQSSRYLVKRTGEKVFLECVQDMDHENMFWYRQDPGLGLRLIYFSYDVKMKEKGDIPEGYSVSREKKERFSLILESASTNQTSMYLCASSFPTAPGQPQHFGDGTRLSIL.

The chain is built from TRBV7-8 and TRBJ2-3; 7 nucleotides line up with TRBD1. The CDR3 length is 16 residues. The germline V gene has CDR1 SGHVS and CDR2 FQNEAQ. V trimming: 5 bases; J trimming: 6 bases; junction bases outside the gene matches: 14. The CDR3 nucleotides are TGTGCCAGCAGCCAAACCGGGGCAGGGGGAACGGATACGCAGTATTTT. This gives the protein CASSQTGAGGTDTQYF. Based on the CDR3 plus reference TRBV7-8 and TRBJ2-3, the full variable domain is GAGVSQSPRYKVAKRGQDVALRCDPISGHVSLFWYQQALGQGPEFLTYFQNEAQLDKSGLPSDRFFAERPEGSVSTLKIQRTQQEDSAVYLCASSQTGAGGTDTQYFGPGTRLTVL.

This clonotype came up a few times. The V gene is TRBV20-1, the J gene TRBJ2-7; D gene unclear. The CDR3 is 12 residues long. Germline V gene sequence: CDR1 DFQATT, CDR2 SNEGSKA (reference sequence). The V gene lost 3 bases and the J gene lost 3 bases, with 9 bases spanning the gap. The CDR3 loop reads CSASVGDYEQYV. In DNA form, the CDR3 reads TGCAGTGCTAGCGTTGGGGACTACGAGCAGTACGTC.

The rearrangement joins TRBV2 to TRBJ2-1, with TRBD1 matching over 9 bases. Germline-derived CDR1 and CDR2 are SNHLY and FYNNEI. The CDR3 sequence is 16 residues long. The trim removed 6 bases at V and 1 base at J, leaving 7 bases unmatched. The CDR3, as DNA: TGTGCCAGCAGCGCAAACAGGGGGCTATCCTACAATGAGCAGTTCTTC. It is translated as CASSANRGLSYNEQFF.

There are many counts of this clonotype. The chain combines TRBV7-2 with TRBJ2-1; D not resolved. Germline assignment: CDR1 SGHTA and CDR2 FQGNSA. This CDR3 has 13 amino acids. V lost 1 base, J lost 5 bases, and 6 bases lay in between. Here the CDR3 DNA reads TGTGCCAGCAGCTTAGGGCCGAACAATGAGCAGTTCTTC. It yields the protein CASSLGPNNEQFF.

This clonotype was seen only a few times. The chain couples TRBV4-1 to TRBJ1-2, with a possible D match to TRBD1 (6 bases). The V end was cut by 7 bases, the J end by 6 bases, with 18 bases between. CDR1 MGHRA and CDR2 YSYEKL come from the germline V gene. CDR3 length equals 14 residues. CDR3 nucleotide sequence: TGCGCCAGCAAGAGGACGGTGGGGGCGGATGGCTACACCTTC. Its translation is CASKRTVGADGYTF.

This clonotype has a count of ten or more. The CDR3 sequence: CASRPLAGFMAAQETQYF. CDR3 nucleotides: TGTGCCAGCAGACCCCTAGCGGGTTTCATGGCCGCCCAAGAGACCCAGTACTTC. J is TRBJ2-5 and V is TRBV27, with TRBD2 identical over 8 bases. Trimming took 6 bases from V and 1 from J; bases not matched to a gene: 16. CDR1 is MNHEY, CDR2 SMNVEV, per germline (reference sequence). CDR3 length: 18 amino acids.

The genes are TRBV24-1 and TRBJ2-3; 8 nucleotides align to TRBD2. The V gene end was trimmed by 3 bases and the J gene end by 7 bases; junction bases not matched to a gene: 5. The CDR3 is 14 amino acids. Germline CDR1 reads KGHDR; CDR2 reads SFDVKD. Here the CDR3 reads CATSDISGSYTQYF. CDR3 nucleotide sequence: TGTGCCACCAGTGATATCAGCGGGAGCTATACGCAGTATTTT.

This clonotype was counted only a few times. This rearrangement joins TRBV3-1 to TRBJ2-2; D may be TRBD1 or TRBD2 (5 bases each). From germline, CDR1 is LGHDT and CDR2 YNNKEL (reference sequence). Trimming pared 3 bases from V and 2 bases from J, leaving 7 bases between. The CDR3 extends over 14 amino acids. CDR3 DNA: TGTGCCAGCAGCCAGAGGGGAAACACCGGGGAGCTGTTTTTT. This sequence encodes CASSQRGNTGELFF.

The rearrangement links TRBV7-8 to TRBJ1-5, with a tentative D call TRBD1 (6 bases). Trimming took off 1 base at V and 3 bases at J, with 13 bases between the two ends. The CDR3 extends over 16 amino acids. CDR1 and CDR2 (germline): SGHVS, FQNEAQ. CDR3 residues: CASSLGPDRNNQPQHF. Here the CDR3 DNA reads TGTGCCAGCAGCTTAGGGCCGGACAGAAACAATCAGCCCCAGCATTTT. The full variable domain, completed using reference TRBV7-8 and TRBJ1-5, is GAGVSQSPRYKVAKRGQDVALRCDPISGHVSLFWYQQALGQGPEFLTYFQNEAQLDKSGLPSDRFFAERPEGSVSTLKIQRTQQEDSAVYLCASSLGPDRNNQPQHFGDGTRLSIL.

This clonotype was picked up a small number of times. This CDR3 fails to terminate in the conserved phenylalanine or tryptophan, so it likely reflects a read error. The chain employs TRBV27 and TRBJ1-3, with TRBD1 matching 7 bases. The CDR3 totals 15 residues. Germline V CDR1 and CDR2: MNHEY, SMNVEV (reference sequence). V trimming: 5 bases; J trimming: 2 bases; junction bases outside the gene matches: 6. CDR3 coding DNA: TGTGCCAGCAGTCACCGTCAGGGGGCTGGAAACACCATATATCTT. Translating it yields CASSHRQGAGNTIYL.

In its sample, this clonotype was seen a few times. The chain carries TRBV2 and TRBJ1-1; no firm D call. Trimming took 5 bases from V and 3 from J, leaving 7 bases between them. The CDR3 has 12 residues. CDR1 and CDR2 (germline): SNHLY, FYNNEI. The CDR3 DNA sequence: TGTGCCAGCAGTCGACTAGACACTGAAGCTTTCTTT. Translation: CASSRLDTEAFF.

The J gene is TRBJ1-2, the V gene TRBV2; D gene unclear. Germline loops: CDR1 SNHLY, CDR2 FYNNEI. V was trimmed by 4 bases and J by 1 base, leaving 7 bases between them. The CDR3 covers 13 residues. The CDR3 spells CASSVGSNYGYTF. The CDR3 coding sequence is TGTGCCAGCAGTGTTGGCAGTAACTATGGCTACACCTTC.

This clonotype was detected a few times. The chain couples TRBV7-2 to TRBJ1-2; no definite D call. V lost 5 bases and J lost 8, with 12 bases in between. This CDR3 spans 12 amino acids. The germline V gene has CDR1 SGHTA and CDR2 FQGNSA. CDR3 residues: CASSPNSRGYTF. The CDR3 coding sequence is TGTGCCAGCAGCCCAAACTCGAGGGGCTACACCTTC.

This clonotype was picked up a small number of times. The chain couples TRBV18 to TRBJ1-5; D might be TRBD1 (6 bases). The length of the CDR3 is 13 residues. Germline CDR1 and CDR2: KGHSH and LQKENI. V shed 6 bases and J shed 7 bases, with 13 bases lying between them. The CDR3 here is CASSLQGMQPQHF. CDR3 DNA sequence: TGTGCCAGCTCGTTACAGGGCATGCAGCCCCAGCATTTT.

This clonotype was picked up many times. This sequence joins TRBV18 and TRBJ2-5, with TRBD2 matching 8 bases. The CDR3 is 15 amino acids. V shed 4 bases, J shed 3 bases, and the junction held 7 bases outside the gene matches. From germline, CDR1 is KGHSH and CDR2 LQKENI. In nucleotides, the CDR3 is TGTGCCAGCTCACGTGCGGGACTAGGGGAAGAGACCCAGTACTTC. Its protein product is CASSRAGLGEETQYF.

This clonotype showed up many times. The CDR3: CASSFSGTALHTEAFF. CDR3 bases: TGTGCCAGCAGTTTCTCGGGGACAGCCCTGCACACTGAAGCTTTCTTT. The chain uses TRBV27 and TRBJ1-1; 7 bases align to TRBD1. In germline, CDR1 is MNHEY, CDR2 SMNVEV (reference sequence). The CDR3 is 16 amino acids. The junction had 10 bases not matched to a gene; V was cut back by 3 bases and J by 3 bases.

CDR3 sequence (DNA): TGTGCCAGCAGCTTGAGTTCCAACGTCCTGACTTTC. Translated, it gives CASSLSSNVLTF. The chain uses TRBV7-9 and TRBJ2-6; D is undetermined. The CDR3 consists of 12 residues. V was clipped by 3 bases and J by 8 bases, with 5 bases between them. Germline CDR1 and CDR2: SEHNR and FQNEAQ (reference sequence).

V usage is TRBV2 and J usage is TRBJ2-1; TRBD2 matches 7 bases. The ends lost 3 bases at V and 0 bases at J; junction bases unmatched: 2. The CDR3 spans 15 residues. CDR1 is SNHLY and CDR2 is FYNNEI in the germline V gene. The CDR3 sequence is CASSDRTSSYNEQFF. CDR3 nucleotides: TGTGCCAGCAGTGACAGGACTAGCTCCTACAATGAGCAGTTCTTC.